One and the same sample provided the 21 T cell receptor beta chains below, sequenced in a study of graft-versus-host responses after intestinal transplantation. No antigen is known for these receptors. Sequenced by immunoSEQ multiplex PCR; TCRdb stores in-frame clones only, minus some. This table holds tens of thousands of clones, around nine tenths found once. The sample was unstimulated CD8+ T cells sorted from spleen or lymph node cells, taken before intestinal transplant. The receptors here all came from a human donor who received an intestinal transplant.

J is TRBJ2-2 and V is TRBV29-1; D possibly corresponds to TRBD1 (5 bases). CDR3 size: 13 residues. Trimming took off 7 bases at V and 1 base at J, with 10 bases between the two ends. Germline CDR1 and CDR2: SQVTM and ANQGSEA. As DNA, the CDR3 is TGCAGCGCCCGCGGACAGAACACCGGGGAGCTGTTTTTT. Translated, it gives CSARGQNTGELFF.

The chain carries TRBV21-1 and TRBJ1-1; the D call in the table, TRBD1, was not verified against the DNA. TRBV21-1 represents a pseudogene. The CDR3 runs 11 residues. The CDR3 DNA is TGTGCCAGCAGAGGGGACACTGAAGCTTTCTTT. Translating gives CASRGDTEAFF.

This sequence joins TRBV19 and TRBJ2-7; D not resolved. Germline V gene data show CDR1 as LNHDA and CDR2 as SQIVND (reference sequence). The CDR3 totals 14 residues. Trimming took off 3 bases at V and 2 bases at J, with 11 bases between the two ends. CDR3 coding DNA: TGTGCCAGTAGTATCGCAGAGGTAGCCTACGAGCAGTACTTC. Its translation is CASSIAEVAYEQYF.

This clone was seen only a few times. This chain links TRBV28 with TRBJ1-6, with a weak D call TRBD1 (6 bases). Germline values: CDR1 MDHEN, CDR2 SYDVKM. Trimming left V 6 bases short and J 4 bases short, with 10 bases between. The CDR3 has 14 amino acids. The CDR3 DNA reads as TGTGCCAGCAGCACCAGGGGATATAATTCACCCCTCCACTTT. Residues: CASSTRGYNSPLHF.

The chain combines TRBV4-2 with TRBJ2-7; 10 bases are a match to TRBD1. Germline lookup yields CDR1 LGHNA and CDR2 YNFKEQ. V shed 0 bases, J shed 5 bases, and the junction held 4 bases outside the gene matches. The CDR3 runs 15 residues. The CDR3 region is CASSQEPGTGDEQYF. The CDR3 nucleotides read TGTGCCAGCAGCCAAGAGCCCGGGACAGGGGACGAGCAGTACTTC.

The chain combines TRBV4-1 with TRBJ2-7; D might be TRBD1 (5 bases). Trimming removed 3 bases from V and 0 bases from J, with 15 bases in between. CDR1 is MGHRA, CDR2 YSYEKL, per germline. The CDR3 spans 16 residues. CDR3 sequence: CASSQATATSSYEQYF. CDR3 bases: TGCGCCAGCAGCCAGGCGACAGCGACCAGCTCCTACGAGCAGTACTTC.

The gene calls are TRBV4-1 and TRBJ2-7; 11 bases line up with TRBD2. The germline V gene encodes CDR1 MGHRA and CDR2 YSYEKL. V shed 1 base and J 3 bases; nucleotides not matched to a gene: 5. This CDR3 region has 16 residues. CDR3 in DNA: TGCGCCAGCAGCCAAGGGCCTAGCGGGAGGTTCTACGAGCAGTACTTC. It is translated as CASSQGPSGRFYEQYF.

CDR3 nucleotide sequence: TGTGCCAGCAGCGTAGGGGGTACCTACAATGAGCAGTTCTTC. Protein product: CASSVGGTYNEQFF. This sequence joins TRBV9 and TRBJ2-1, with D unresolved. The ends were cut back, 0 bases at V and 2 bases at J, with 6 bases in the middle. Germline CDR1 is SGDLS and CDR2 is YYNGEE. This CDR3 is 14 amino acids long.

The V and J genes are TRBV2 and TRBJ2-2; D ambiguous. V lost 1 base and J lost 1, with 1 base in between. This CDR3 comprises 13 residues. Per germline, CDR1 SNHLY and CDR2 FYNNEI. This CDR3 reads CASSEENTGELFF. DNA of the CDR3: TGTGCCAGCAGTGAAGAGAACACCGGGGAGCTGTTTTTT. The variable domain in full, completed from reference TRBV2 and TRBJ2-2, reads EPEVTQTPSHQVTQMGQEVILRCVPISNHLYFYWYRQILGQKVEFLVSFYNNEISEKSEIFDDQFSVERPDGSNFTLKIRSTKLEDSAMYFCASSEENTGELFFGEGSRLTVL.

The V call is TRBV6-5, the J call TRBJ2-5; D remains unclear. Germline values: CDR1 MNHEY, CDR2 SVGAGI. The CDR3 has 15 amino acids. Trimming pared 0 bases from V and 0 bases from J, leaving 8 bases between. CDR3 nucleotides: TGTGCCAGCAGTTACTCAGGCGGAAACCAAGAGACCCAGTACTTC. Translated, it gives CASSYSGGNQETQYF.

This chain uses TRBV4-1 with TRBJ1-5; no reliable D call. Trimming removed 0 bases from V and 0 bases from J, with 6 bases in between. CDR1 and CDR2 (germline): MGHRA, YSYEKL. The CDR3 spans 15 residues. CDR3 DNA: TGCGCCAGCAGCCAAGAGGAGGGTAGCAATCAGCCCCAGCATTTT. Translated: CASSQEEGSNQPQHF.

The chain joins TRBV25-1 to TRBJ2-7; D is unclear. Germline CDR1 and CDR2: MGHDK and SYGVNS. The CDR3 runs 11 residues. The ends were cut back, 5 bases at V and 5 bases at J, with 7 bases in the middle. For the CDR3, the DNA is TGTGCCAGCAGTCCTCTGAACGAGCAGTACTTC. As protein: CASSPLNEQYF.

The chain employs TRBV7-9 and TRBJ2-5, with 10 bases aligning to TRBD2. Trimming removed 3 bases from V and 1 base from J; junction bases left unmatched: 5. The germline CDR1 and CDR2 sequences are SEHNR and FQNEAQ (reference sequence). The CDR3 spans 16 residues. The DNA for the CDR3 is TGTGCCAGCAGCTTTGCGGGACTAGCGTTCCAAGAGACCCAGTACTTC. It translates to CASSFAGLAFQETQYF.

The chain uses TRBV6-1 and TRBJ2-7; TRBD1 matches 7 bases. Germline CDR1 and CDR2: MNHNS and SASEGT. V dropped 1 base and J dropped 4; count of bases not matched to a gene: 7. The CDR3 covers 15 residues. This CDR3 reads CASSEVEDRRYEQYF. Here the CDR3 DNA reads TGTGCCAGCAGTGAAGTGGAGGACAGGAGGTACGAGCAGTACTTC.

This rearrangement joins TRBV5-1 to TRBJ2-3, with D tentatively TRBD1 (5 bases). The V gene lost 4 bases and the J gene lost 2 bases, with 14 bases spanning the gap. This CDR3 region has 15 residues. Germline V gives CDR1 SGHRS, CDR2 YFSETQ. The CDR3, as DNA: TGCGCCAGCAGCCTGTTAGGGGATTACACAGATACGCAGTATTTT. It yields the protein CASSLLGDYTDTQYF.

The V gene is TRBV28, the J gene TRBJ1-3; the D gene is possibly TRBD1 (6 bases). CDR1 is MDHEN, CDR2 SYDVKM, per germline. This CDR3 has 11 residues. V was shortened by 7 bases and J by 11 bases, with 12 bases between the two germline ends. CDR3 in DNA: TGTGCCAGCACCCCAGGGGCCCCCATATATTTT. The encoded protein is CASTPGAPIYF.

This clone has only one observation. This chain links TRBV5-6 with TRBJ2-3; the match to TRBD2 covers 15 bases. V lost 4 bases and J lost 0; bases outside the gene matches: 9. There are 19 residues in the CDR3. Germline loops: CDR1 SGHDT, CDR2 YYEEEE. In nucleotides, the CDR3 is TGTGCCAGCAGCCGGACTAGCGGGAGGGTTAGCCCCAGCACAGATACGCAGTATTTT. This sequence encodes CASSRTSGRVSPSTDTQYF.

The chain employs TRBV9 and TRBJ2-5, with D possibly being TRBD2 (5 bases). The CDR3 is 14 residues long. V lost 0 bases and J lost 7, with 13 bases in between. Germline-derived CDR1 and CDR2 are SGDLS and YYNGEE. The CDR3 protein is CASSVEIYAGTQYF. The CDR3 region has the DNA TGTGCCAGCAGCGTAGAGATTTACGCGGGGACCCAGTACTTC.

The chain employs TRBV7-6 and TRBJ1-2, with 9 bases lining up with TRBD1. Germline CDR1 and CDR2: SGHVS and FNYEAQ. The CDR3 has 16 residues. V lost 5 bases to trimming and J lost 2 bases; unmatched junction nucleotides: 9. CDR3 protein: CASSGSLDRGNYGYTF. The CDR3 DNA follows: TGTGCCAGCAGCGGCTCACTCGACAGGGGGAACTATGGCTACACCTTC.

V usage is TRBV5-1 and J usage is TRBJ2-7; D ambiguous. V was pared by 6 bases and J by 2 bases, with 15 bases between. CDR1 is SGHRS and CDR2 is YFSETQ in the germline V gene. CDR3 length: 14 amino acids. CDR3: CASNHQDLPYEQYF. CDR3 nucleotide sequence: TGCGCCAGCAACCATCAAGATCTACCCTACGAGCAGTACTTC.

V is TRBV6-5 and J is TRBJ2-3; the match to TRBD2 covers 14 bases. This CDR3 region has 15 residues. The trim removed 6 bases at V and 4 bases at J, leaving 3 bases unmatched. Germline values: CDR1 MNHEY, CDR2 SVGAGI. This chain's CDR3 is CASRWTSGGPDTQYF. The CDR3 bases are TGTGCCAGCAGGTGGACTAGCGGGGGGCCAGATACGCAGTATTTT.